A selection of T cell receptor beta chains follows, all from one sample in a study of blood T cells in healthy people across ages. TCRdb reprocessed the 5' RACE reads with MiXCR, giving one entry per CDR3 protein. The table has 800,000 or so distinct CDR3 sequences, about 25% seen once; the top ten hold roughly 3.5%. This sample was also put to use in a study of T cells of mothers and their children.

Sequenced sample: blood. These receptors came from a boy younger than 18 in good health. Each CDR3 is given with its conserved first and last residue. The D gene is left open where the match is weak. Not all rows give a size; the values are once, few, many and, for expanded clones, a class.

clone size	V gene	D gene	J gene	CDR3 protein	CDR3 DNA
many	TRBV7-2	.	TRBJ2-3	CASSLRGSGTSTDTQYF	TGTGCCAGCAGCTTAAGGGGTAGCGGTACTAGCACAGATACGCAGTATTTT
few	TRBV20-1	TRBD1	TRBJ2-2	CSALDRGVGELFF	TGCAGTGCCCTGGACAGGGGCGTCGGGGAGCTGTTTTTT
few	TRBV7-9	.	TRBJ2-3	CASSWDEDTQYF	TGTGCCAGCAGCTGGGATGAAGATACGCAGTATTTT
few	TRBV4-2	TRBD2	TRBJ2-1	CASSPWGLAGADEQFF	TGTGCCAGCAGCCCATGGGGACTAGCGGGAGCCGATGAGCAGTTCTTC
.	TRBV7-2	.	TRBJ2-5	CASSFLGNIGETQYF	TGTGCCAGCAGCTTTTTGGGCAACATAGGAGAGACCCAGTACTTC
.	TRBV7-9	.	TRBJ2-5	CASSLRRDDSWETQYF	TGTGCCAGCAGCCTCCGTAGGGACGACAGTTGGGAGACCCAGTACTTC
.	TRBV18	TRBD2	TRBJ2-1	CASSPQRSSGSYNEQFF	TGTGCCAGCTCACCACAGAGGTCTAGCGGGTCCTACAATGAGCAGTTCTTC
.	TRBV29-1	.	TRBJ2-7	CSVQQVYEQYF	TGCAGCGTTCAACAGGTTTACGAGCAGTACTTC
once	TRBV7-9	.	TRBJ1-6	CASSVHDSPLHF	TGTGCCAGCAGCGTACACGATTCACCCCTCCACTTT
few	TRBV6-2/TRBV6-3	.	TRBJ1-2	CASSYETVSGYTF	TGTGCCAGCAGTTACGAAACAGTCTCTGGCTACACCTTC
few	TRBV7-3	.	TRBJ2-2	CASSLIGTHTGELFF	TGTGCCAGCAGCTTAATCGGGACCCACACCGGGGAGCTGTTTTTT
few	TRBV7-8	.	TRBJ2-5	CASSLAFIRVQETQYF	TGTGCCAGCAGCTTAGCGTTTATCCGTGTCCAAGAGACCCAGTACTTC
.	TRBV19	TRBD2	TRBJ2-1	CASRPGLAANEQFF	TGTGCCAGTAGACCAGGACTAGCAGCCAATGAGCAGTTCTTC
few	TRBV6-5	.	TRBJ1-5	CASSPWDKSDQPQHF	TGTGCCAGCAGTCCATGGGACAAATCGGATCAGCCCCAGCATTTT
.	TRBV20-1	.	TRBJ2-7	CSADGVGTYEQYF	TGCAGTGCTGACGGTGTAGGAACCTACGAGCAGTACTTC
few	TRBV27	.	TRBJ2-7	CASSSGTTGDSYEQYF	TGTGCCAGCAGTTCAGGGACGACGGGAGATTCATACGAGCAGTACTTC
few	TRBV4-2	TRBD2	TRBJ2-7	CASSLGDFSGRQSYEQYF	TGTGCCAGCAGCCTCGGGGACTTTAGCGGGAGGCAGTCCTACGAGCAGTACTTC
few	TRBV7-9	TRBD2	TRBJ2-1	CAGSLAGTGGPHNEQFF	TGTGCCGGCAGCTTAGCGGGAACGGGGGGGCCCCACAATGAGCAGTTCTTC
.	TRBV9	.	TRBJ2-5	CASSVEVGQGETQYF	TGTGCCAGCAGCGTAGAGGTCGGGCAGGGGGAGACCCAGTACTTC
.	TRBV20-1	TRBD2	TRBJ2-7	CSARDIAGPLLRQYF	TGCAGTGCTAGAGATATAGCGGGGCCTCTCCTACGGCAGTACTTC
few	TRBV20-1	TRBD2	TRBJ2-7	CSAPPGGSFSYEQYF	TGCAGTGCCCCCCCCGGGGGGTCATTTTCCTACGAGCAGTACTTC
.	TRBV4-3	.	TRBJ1-2	CASSQDFTRDLDGYTF	TGCGCCAGCAGCCAAGATTTCACCCGGGACCTAGATGGCTACACCTTC
.	TRBV5-1	.	TRBJ2-7	CASSSDGGRTYEQYF	TGCGCCAGCAGCTCGGACGGGGGACGCACCTACGAGCAGTACTTC
few	TRBV27	.	TRBJ2-1	CASSLGLPLEQFF	TGTGCCAGCAGCTTAGGGTTACCACTTGAGCAGTTCTTC
.	TRBV16	.	TRBJ2-7	CASSNGASAYWQYF	TGTGCCAGCAGTAACGGGGCGTCGGCCTACTGGCAGTACTTC
few	TRBV4-1	TRBD1	TRBJ1-1	CASSQGQGLNTEAFF	TGCGCCAGCAGCCAGGGACAGGGGTTGAACACTGAAGCTTTCTTT
.	TRBV7-8	.	TRBJ2-7	CASSTGRVPYEQYF	TGTGCCAGCAGCACAGGTCGGGTTCCCTACGAGCAGTACTTC
.	TRBV20-1	TRBD1	TRBJ2-5	CSARDPTGGAETQYF	TGCAGTGCTAGGGACCCGACAGGGGGCGCGGAGACCCAGTACTTC